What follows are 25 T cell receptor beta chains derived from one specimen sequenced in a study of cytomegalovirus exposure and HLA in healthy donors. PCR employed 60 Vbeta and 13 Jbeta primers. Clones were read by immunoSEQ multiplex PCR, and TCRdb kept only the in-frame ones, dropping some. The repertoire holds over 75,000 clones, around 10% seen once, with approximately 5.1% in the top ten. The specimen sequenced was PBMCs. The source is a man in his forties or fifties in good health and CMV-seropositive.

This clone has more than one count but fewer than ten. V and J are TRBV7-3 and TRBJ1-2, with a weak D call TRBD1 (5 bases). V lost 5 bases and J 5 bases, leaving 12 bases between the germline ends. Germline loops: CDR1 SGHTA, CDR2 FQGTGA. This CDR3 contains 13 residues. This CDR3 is CASSLAGDYGYTF. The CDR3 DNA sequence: TGTGCCAGCAGCCTTGCGGGGGATTATGGCTACACCTTC.

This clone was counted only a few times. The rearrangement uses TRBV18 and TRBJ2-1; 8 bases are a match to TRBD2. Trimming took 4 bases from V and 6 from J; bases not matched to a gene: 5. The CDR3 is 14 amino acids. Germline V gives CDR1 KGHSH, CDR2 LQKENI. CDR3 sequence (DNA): TGTGCCAGCTCACAGTCCGGGAGGGCCAATGAGCAGTTCTTC. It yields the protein CASSQSGRANEQFF.

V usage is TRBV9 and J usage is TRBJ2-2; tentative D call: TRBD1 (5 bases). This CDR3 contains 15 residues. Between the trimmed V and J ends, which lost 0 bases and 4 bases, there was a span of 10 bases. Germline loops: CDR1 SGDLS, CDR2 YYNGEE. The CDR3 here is CASSVGQGFTGELFF. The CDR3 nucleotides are TGTGCCAGCAGCGTAGGTCAGGGATTCACCGGGGAGCTGTTTTTT.

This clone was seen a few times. CDR3 in DNA: TGTGCCAGCAGCTTGGGGACAGGAACCTACGAGCAGTACTTC. Protein sequence: CASSLGTGTYEQYF. The chain couples TRBV7-9 to TRBJ2-7; TRBD1 aligns across 8 bases. The V and J ends lost 3 bases and 2 bases, in that order; junction bases with no gene match: 3. The length of the CDR3 is 14 residues. CDR1 is SEHNR, CDR2 FQNEAQ, per germline (reference sequence). Full variable domain (outside the CDR3, taken from reference TRBV7-9 and TRBJ2-7): DTGVSQNPRHKITKRGQNVTFRCDPISEHNRLYWYRQTLGQGPEFLTYFQNEAQLEKSRLLSDRFSAERPKGSFSTLEIQRTEQGDSAMYLCASSLGTGTYEQYFGPGTRLTVT.

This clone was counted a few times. CDR3 bases: TGTGCCAGCAGCCGGCGGGGGGGGGATTACAATGAGCAGTTCTTC. Its protein is CASSRRGGDYNEQFF. V usage is TRBV6-6 and J usage is TRBJ2-1; 9 nucleotides agree with TRBD2. With V trimmed by 6 bases and J by 4 bases, 7 bases remained unmatched. Germline lookup yields CDR1 MNHNY and CDR2 SVGAGI (reference sequence). This CDR3 has 15 residues.

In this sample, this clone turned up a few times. CDR3 sequence (DNA): TGTGCCAGCAGTGACCTGGAGTGGGAGGGCTCCTACGAGCAGTACTTC. The encoded protein is CASSDLEWEGSYEQYF. The chain recombines TRBV2 with TRBJ2-7; 7 bases line up with TRBD2. V gave up 3 bases and J gave up 0 bases; unmatched junction bases: 8. This CDR3 has 16 residues. Germline V lookup: CDR1 SNHLY, CDR2 FYNNEI.

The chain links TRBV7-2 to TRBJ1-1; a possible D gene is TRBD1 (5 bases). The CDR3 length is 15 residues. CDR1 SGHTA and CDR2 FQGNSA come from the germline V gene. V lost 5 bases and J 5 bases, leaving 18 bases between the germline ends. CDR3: CASSPPGGGGTEAFF. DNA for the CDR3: TGTGCCAGCAGCCCACCCGGGGGGGGAGGGACTGAAGCTTTCTTT.

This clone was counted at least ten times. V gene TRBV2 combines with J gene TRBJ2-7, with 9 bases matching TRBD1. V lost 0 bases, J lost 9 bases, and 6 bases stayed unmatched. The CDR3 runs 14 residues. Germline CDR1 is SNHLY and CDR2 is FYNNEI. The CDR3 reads CASSEAGQGGRQYF. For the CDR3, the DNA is TGTGCCAGCAGTGAAGCGGGACAGGGAGGCAGGCAGTACTTC.

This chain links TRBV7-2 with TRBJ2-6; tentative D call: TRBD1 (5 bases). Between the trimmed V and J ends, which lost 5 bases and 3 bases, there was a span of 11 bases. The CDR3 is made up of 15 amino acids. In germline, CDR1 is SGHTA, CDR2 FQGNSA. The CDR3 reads CASSQRTFGANVLTF. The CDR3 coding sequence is TGTGCCAGCAGCCAACGGACATTTGGGGCCAACGTCCTGACTTTC.

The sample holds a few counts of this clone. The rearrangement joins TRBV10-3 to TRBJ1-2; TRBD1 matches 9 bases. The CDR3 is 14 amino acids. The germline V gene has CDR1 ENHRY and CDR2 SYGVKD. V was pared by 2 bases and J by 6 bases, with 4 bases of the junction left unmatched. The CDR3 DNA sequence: TGTGCCATCAGTGAGATGGGACAGGGAGATGGCTACACCTTC. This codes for CAISEMGQGDGYTF.

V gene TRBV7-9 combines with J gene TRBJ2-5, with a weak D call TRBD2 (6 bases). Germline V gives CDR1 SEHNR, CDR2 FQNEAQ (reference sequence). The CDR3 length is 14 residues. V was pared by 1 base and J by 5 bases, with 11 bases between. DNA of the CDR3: TGTGCCAGCAGCTTAGGTTCGGGAGTTGAGACCCAGTACTTC. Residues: CASSLGSGVETQYF.

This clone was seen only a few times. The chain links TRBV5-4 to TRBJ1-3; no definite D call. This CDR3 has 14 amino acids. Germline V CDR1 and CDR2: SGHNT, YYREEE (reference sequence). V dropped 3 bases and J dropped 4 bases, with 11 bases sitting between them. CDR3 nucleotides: TGTGCCAGCAGCTATGGCGGAGGGGGAAACACCATATATTTT. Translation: CASSYGGGGNTIYF.

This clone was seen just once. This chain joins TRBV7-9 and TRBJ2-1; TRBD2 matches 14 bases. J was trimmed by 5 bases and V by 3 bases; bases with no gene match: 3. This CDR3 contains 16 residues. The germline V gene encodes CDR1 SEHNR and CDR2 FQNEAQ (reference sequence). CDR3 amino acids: CASSFPGLAGDNEQFF. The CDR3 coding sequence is TGTGCCAGCAGCTTCCCGGGACTAGCGGGAGACAATGAGCAGTTCTTC.

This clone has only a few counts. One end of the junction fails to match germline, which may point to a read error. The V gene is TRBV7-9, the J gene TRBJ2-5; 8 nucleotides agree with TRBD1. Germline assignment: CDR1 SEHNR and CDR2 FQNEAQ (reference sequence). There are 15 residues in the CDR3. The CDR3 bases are TGTGCCAGCAGTTTAGACAGGGGTAGGAGGGAGACCCAGTACTTC. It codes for CASSLDRGRRETQYF.

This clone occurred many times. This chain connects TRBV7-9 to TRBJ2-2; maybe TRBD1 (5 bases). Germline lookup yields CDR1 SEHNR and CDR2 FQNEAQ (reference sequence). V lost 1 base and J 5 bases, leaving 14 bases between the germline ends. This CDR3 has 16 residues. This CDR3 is CASSLVKQGWTGELFF. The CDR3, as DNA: TGTGCCAGCAGCTTAGTAAAGCAGGGATGGACCGGGGAGCTGTTTTTT. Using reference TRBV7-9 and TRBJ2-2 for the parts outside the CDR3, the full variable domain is DTGVSQNPRHKITKRGQNVTFRCDPISEHNRLYWYRQTLGQGPEFLTYFQNEAQLEKSRLLSDRFSAERPKGSFSTLEIQRTEQGDSAMYLCASSLVKQGWTGELFFGEGSRLTVL.

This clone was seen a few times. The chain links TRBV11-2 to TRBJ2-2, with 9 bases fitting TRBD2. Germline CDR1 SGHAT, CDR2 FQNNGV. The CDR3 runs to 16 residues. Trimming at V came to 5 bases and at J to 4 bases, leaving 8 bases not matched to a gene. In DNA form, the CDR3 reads TGTGCCAGCAGCCGTGTTAGCGGGAGTTTCACCGGGGAGCTGTTTTTT. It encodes CASSRVSGSFTGELFF.

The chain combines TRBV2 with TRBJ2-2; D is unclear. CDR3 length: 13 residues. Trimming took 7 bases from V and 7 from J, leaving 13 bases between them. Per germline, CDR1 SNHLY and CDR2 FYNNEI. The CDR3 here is CASNDSRIGELFF. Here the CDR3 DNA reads TGTGCCAGCAATGATTCTAGGATCGGGGAGCTGTTTTTT.

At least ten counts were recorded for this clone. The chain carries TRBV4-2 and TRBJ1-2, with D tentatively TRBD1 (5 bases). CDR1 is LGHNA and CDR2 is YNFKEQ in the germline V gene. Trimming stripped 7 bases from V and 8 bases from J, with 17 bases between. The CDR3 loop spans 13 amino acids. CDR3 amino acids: CASTFSQAEGYTF. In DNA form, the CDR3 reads TGTGCCAGCACCTTCTCACAGGCGGAAGGCTACACCTTC.

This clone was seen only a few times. The CDR3 is CASSGGEGRAQHF. The CDR3 region has the DNA TGTGCCAGCAGTGGAGGTGAAGGCCGGGCCCAGCATTTT. This chain connects TRBV25-1 to TRBJ1-5; D ambiguous. This CDR3 has 13 amino acids. V was pared by 4 bases and J by 11 bases, with 15 bases between. CDR1 is MGHDK and CDR2 is SYGVNS in the germline V gene.

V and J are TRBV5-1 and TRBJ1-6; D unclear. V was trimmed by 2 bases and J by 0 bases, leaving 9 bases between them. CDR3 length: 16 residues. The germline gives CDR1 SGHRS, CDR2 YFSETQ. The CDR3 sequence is CASSLELFSYNSPLHF. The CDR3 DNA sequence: TGCGCCAGCAGCTTAGAGCTGTTCTCCTATAATTCACCCCTCCACTTT.

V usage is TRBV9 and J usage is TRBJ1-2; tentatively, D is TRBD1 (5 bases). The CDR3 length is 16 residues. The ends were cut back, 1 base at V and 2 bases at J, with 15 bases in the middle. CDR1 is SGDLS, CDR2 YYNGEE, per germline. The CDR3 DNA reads TGTGCCAGCAGCGTACGCGAATTAGACAGCAACTATGGCTACACCTTC. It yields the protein CASSVRELDSNYGYTF. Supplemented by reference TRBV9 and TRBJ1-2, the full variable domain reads DSGVTQTPKHLITATGQRVTLRCSPRSGDLSVYWYQQSLDQGLQFLIQYYNGEERAKGNILERFSAQQFPDLHSELNLSSLELGDSALYFCASSVRELDSNYGYTFGSGTRLTVV.

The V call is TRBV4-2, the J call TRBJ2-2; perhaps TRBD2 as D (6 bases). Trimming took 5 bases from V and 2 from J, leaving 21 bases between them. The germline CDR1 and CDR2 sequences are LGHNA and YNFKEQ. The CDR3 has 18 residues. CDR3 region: CASSSQGGLASNTGELFF. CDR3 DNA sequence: TGTGCCAGCAGCTCCCAAGGAGGGCTAGCCTCTAACACCGGGGAGCTGTTTTTT.

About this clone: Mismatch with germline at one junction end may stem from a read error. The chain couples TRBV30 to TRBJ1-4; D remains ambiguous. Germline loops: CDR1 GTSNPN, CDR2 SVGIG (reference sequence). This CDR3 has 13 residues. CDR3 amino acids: CARRSQANEKLFF. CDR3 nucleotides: TGTGCCCGGAGGTCCCAGGCTAATGAAAAACTGTTTTTT.

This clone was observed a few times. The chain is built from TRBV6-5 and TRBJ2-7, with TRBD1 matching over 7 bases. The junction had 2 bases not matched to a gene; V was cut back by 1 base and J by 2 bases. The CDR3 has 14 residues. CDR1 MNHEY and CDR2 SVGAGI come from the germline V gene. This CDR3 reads CASSYLGQTYEQYF. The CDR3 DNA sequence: TGTGCCAGCAGTTACTTGGGACAGACCTACGAGCAGTACTTC.

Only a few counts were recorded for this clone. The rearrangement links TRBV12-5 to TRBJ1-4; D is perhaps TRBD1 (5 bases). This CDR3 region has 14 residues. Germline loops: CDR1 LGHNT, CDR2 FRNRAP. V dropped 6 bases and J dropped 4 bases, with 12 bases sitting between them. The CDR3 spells CASGSGQGNEKLFF. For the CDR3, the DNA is TGTGCTAGTGGCTCTGGTCAGGGTAATGAAAAACTGTTTTTT.